Sequencing of this T cell receptor beta chain was carried out in a study of T cell responses to AZD1222 COVID-19 vaccine. The study's findings and limits: Spike-spanning, vaccine-associated CD4 TCRs were dominant at 160-218 and 743-854.

Using immunoSEQ multiplex PCR, the repertoire was profiled, and TCRdb retains in-frame clones only, with some absent. The data show approximately 220,000 clones, with roughly 91% seen just once and more than 0.8% held by the top ten. As regards this clone: Its cognate antigen is unknown.

V dropped 6 bases and J dropped 1 base, with 12 bases sitting between them. CDR1 is MRHNA, CDR2 SNTAGT, per germline. This CDR3 spans 14 amino acids. The sequence was obtained from an adult in good health. The sample in question was peripheral blood, obtained on day 0 of MenACWY control vaccination. The gene calls are TRBV6-4 and TRBJ1-2, with D tentatively TRBD1 (6 bases). The CDR3 region has the DNA TGTGCCAGCAGAAGGCAGACAGGTAACTATGGCTACACCTTC. Encoded protein: CASRRQTGNYGYTF.